This is a list of T cell receptor beta chains from one sample in a study of T-cell memory formation after mild COVID-19. TCRdb ran MiXCR on the 5' RACE reads and lists one entry per CDR3 protein. The sample yields 500,000 to 600,000 distinct CDR3 sequences, about a sixth seen once. The specimen was PBMCs or a T cell subset sorted from them (not recorded which). These receptors were taken from an adult woman who had mild COVID-19 (a few samples of this study predate the infection). Cell type and time point are not known. Both conserved end residues are part of each CDR3. A D gene is named only where the DNA matches it firmly. Part of the rows lack a size; the others show once, few, many or a class for expanded clones.

v_gene	d_gene	abundance	j_gene	CDR3aa	CDR3nt
TRBV5-4	-	-	TRBJ2-1	CASSWGKNNEQFF	TGTGCCAGCAGCTGGGGGAAGAACAATGAGCAGTTCTTC
TRBV24-1	-	many	TRBJ2-7	CATSGPRDEQYF	TGTGCCACCAGTGGCCCCAGGGACGAGCAGTACTTC
TRBV4-1	TRBD1	-	TRBJ2-2	CASSQGGRGPTGYGELFF	TGCGCCAGCAGCCAAGGTGGAAGGGGGCCCACCGGCTACGGGGAGCTGTTTTTT
TRBV20-1	TRBD1	many	TRBJ1-2	CSARDRENYGYTF	TGCAGTGCTCGGGACAGGGAAAACTATGGCTACACCTTC
TRBV2	-	-	TRBJ2-5	CASSDGNSETQYF	TGTGCCAGCAGTGACGGTAATTCGGAGACCCAGTACTTC
TRBV27	TRBD1	many	TRBJ2-2	CASRMGQRSITGELFF	TGTGCCAGCAGAATGGGACAGCGGTCCATCACCGGGGAGCTGTTTTTT
TRBV21-1	-	-	TRBJ1-3	CASSTAHRNTIYF	TGTGCCAGCAGCACTGCACATCGGAACACCATATATTTT
TRBV5-1	-	-	TRBJ2-7	CASSRRDTIHEQYF	TGCGCCAGCAGCCGCCGGGACACGATCCACGAGCAGTACTTC
TRBV7-9	-	few	TRBJ1-1	CASSPQRSPGKLGAFF	TGTGCCAGCAGCCCACAACGTTCTCCAGGAAAACTGGGAGCTTTCTTT
TRBV30	-	few	TRBJ1-2	CAWSPPGDSFGYTF	TGTGCCTGGAGTCCCCCGGGGGATTCATTTGGCTACACCTTC
TRBV18	-	few	TRBJ2-1	CASSPLATHYNEQFF	TGTGCCAGCTCACCACTAGCGACACATTACAATGAGCAGTTCTTC
TRBV7-9	TRBD1	few	TRBJ2-4	CASSLTGTGAFRQYF	TGTGCCAGCAGCTTAACCGGGACAGGGGCCTTTCGACAGTACTTC
TRBV15	TRBD1	many	TRBJ2-7	CATAGGPTYEQYF	TGTGCCACCGCAGGGGGCCCCACCTACGAGCAGTACTTC
TRBV30	-	few	TRBJ2-4	CAWNREAKNIQYF	TGTGCCTGGAACAGGGAAGCCAAAAACATTCAGTACTTC
TRBV5-4	-	few	TRBJ2-1	CASSSPAYEQFF	TGTGCCAGCAGCTCCCCTGCGTATGAGCAGTTCTTC
TRBV12-3/TRBV12-4	-	once	TRBJ1-5	CASSWGAGFQPQHF	TGTGCCAGCAGTTGGGGGGCAGGATTTCAGCCCCAGCATTTT
TRBV2	-	-	TRBJ2-2	CASIGPGITGELFF	TGTGCCAGCATAGGGCCGGGTATAACCGGGGAGCTGTTTTTT
TRBV18	-	-	TRBJ2-1	CASSPTAERGEQFF	TGTGCCAGCTCACCGACCGCCGAGCGAGGGGAGCAGTTCTTC
TRBV20-1	TRBD2	few	TRBJ2-3	CSAPTSGGRTDTQYF	TGCAGTGCACCTACTAGCGGGGGTCGCACAGATACGCAGTATTTT
TRBV4-3	-	-	TRBJ2-6	CASSQETDMIGANVLTF	TGCGCCAGCAGCCAAGAAACAGATATGATAGGGGCCAACGTCCTGACTTTC
TRBV27	TRBD2	few	TRBJ2-1	CASSPGTSLVEQFF	TGTGCCAGCAGTCCTGGGACTAGTTTGGTAGAGCAGTTCTTC
TRBV12-3/TRBV12-4	-	few	TRBJ2-7	CASRVAVGYEQYF	TGTGCCAGCAGGGTAGCGGTGGGCTACGAGCAGTACTTC
TRBV25-1	-	-	TRBJ1-2	CASSCGYTF	TGTGCCAGCAGTTGTGGCTACACCTTC
TRBV29-1	-	few	TRBJ2-7	CSVKPGVDEQYF	TGCAGCGTGAAGCCGGGGGTGGACGAGCAGTACTTC
TRBV7-9	-	few	TRBJ1-2	CASSSEGYGYTF	TGTGCCAGCAGCTCGGAAGGGTATGGCTACACCTTC
TRBV4-2	-	-	TRBJ2-3	CASSRGADPSTDTQYF	TGTGCCAGCAGCCGGGGGGCCGATCCTAGCACAGATACGCAGTATTTT